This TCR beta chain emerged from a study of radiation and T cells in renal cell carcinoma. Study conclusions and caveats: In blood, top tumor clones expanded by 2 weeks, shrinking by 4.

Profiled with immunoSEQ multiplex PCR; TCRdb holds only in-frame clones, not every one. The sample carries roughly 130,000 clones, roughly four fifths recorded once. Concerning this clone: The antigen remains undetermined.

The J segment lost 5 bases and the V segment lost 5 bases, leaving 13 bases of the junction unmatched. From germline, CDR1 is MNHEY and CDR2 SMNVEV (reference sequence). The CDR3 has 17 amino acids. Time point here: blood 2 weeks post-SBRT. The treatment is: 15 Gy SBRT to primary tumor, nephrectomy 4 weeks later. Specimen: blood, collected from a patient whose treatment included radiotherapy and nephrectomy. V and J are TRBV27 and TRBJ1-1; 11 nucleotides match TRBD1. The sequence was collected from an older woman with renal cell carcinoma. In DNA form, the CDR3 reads TGTGCCAGCAGTGCCCGGACAGGGGGCCCCGGGGTGACTGAAGCTTTCTTT. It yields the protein CASSARTGGPGVTEAFF.